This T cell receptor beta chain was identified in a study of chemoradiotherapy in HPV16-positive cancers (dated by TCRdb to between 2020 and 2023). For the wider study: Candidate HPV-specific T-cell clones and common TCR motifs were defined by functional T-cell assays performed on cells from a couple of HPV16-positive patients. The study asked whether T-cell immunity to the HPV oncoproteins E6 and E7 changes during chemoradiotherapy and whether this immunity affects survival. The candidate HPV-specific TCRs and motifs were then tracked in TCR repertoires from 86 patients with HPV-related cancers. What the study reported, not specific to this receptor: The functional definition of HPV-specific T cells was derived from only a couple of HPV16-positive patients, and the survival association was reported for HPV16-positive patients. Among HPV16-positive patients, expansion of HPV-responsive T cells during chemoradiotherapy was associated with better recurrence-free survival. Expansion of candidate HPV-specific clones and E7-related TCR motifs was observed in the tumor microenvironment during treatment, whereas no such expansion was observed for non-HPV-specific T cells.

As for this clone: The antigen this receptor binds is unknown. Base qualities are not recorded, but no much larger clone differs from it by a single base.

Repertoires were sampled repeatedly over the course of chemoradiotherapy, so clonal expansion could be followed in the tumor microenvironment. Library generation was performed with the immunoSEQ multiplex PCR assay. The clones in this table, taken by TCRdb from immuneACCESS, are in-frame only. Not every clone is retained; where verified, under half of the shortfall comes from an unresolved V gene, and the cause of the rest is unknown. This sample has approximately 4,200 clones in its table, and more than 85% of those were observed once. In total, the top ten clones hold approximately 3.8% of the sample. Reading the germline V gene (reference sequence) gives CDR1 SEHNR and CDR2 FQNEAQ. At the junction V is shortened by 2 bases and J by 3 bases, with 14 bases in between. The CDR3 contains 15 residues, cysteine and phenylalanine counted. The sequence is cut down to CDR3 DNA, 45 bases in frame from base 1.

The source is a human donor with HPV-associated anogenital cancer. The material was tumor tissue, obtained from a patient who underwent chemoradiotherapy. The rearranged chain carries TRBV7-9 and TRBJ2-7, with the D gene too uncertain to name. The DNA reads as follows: TGTGCCAGCAGCTTACCTGACGCTGTGGGCTACGAGCAGTACTTC. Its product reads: CASSLPDAVGYEQYF. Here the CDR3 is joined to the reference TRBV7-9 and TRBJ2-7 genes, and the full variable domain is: DTGVSQNPRHKITKRGQNVTFRCDPISEHNRLYWYRQTLGQGPEFLTYFQNEAQLEKSRLLSDRFSAERPKGSFSTLEIQRTEQGDSAMYLCASSLPDAVGYEQYFGPGTRLTVT.